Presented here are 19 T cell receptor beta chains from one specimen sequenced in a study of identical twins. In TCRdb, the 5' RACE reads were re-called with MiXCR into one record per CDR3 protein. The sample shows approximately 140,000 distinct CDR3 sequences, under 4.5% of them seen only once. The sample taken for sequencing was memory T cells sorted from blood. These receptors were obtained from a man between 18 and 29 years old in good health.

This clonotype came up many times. This CDR3 reads CASSLGLAGIYEQYF. As DNA, the CDR3 is TGCGCCAGCAGCCTCGGACTAGCGGGAATCTACGAGCAGTACTTC. The chain employs TRBV5-1 and TRBJ2-7; 12 nucleotides align to TRBD2. Germline assignment: CDR1 SGHRS and CDR2 YFSETQ. The trim removed 4 bases at V and 3 bases at J, leaving 5 bases unmatched. The CDR3 is made up of 15 amino acids.

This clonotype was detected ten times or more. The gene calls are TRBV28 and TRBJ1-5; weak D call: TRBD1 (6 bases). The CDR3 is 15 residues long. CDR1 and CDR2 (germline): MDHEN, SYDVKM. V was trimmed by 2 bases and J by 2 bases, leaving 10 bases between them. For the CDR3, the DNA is TGTGCCAGCAGTTTAGGGGGGCTGGGCAATCAGCCCCAGCATTTT. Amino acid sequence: CASSLGGLGNQPQHF.

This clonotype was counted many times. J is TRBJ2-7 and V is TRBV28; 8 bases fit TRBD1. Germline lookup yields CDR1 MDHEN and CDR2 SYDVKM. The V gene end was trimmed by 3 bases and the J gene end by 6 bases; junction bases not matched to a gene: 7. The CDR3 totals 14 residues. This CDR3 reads CASSFSDRAGEQYF. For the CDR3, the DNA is TGTGCCAGCAGTTTTTCGGACAGGGCGGGCGAGCAGTACTTC.

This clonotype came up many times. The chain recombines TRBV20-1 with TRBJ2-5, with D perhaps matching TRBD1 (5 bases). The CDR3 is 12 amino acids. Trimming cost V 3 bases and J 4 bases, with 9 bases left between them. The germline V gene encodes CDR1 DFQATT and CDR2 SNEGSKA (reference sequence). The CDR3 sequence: CSASLGVETQYF. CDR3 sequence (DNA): TGCAGTGCTAGTCTAGGGGTAGAGACCCAGTACTTC.

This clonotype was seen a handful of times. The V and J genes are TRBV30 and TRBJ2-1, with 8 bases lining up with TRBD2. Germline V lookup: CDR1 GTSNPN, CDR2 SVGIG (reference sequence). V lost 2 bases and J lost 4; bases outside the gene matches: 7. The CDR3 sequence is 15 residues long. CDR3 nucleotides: TGTGCCTGGAGTAAAGGAACTAGCGGATACAATGAGCAGTTCTTC. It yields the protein CAWSKGTSGYNEQFF. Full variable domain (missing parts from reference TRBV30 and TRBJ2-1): SQTIHQWPATLVQPVGSPLSLECTVEGTSNPNLYWYRQAAGRGLQLLFYSVGIGQISSEVPQNLSASRPQDRQFILSSKKLLLSDSGFYLCAWSKGTSGYNEQFFGPGTRLTVL.

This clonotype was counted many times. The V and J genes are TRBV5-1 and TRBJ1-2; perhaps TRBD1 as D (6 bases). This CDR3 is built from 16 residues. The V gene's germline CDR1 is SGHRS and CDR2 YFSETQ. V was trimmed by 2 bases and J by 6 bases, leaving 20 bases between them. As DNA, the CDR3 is TGCGCCAGCAGCTTCCTCTTAGGTAACAGGGAAGATGGCTACACCTTC. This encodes CASSFLLGNREDGYTF.

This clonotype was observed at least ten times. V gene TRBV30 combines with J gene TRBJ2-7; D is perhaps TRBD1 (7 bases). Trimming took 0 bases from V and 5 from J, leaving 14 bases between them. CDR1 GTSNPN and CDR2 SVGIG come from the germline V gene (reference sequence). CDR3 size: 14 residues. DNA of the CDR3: TGTGCCTGGAGTGTACATAGCAGGGGGGACGAGCAGTACGTC. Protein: CAWSVHSRGDEQYV.

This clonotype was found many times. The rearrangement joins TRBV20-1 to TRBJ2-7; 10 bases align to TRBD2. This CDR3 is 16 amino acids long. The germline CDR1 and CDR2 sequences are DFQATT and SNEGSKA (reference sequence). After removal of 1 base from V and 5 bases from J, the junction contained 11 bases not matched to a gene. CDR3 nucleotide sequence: TGCAGTGCTAGAGTTCTAGCGGGAGTATCCCCCAACGAGCAGTACTTC. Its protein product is CSARVLAGVSPNEQYF.

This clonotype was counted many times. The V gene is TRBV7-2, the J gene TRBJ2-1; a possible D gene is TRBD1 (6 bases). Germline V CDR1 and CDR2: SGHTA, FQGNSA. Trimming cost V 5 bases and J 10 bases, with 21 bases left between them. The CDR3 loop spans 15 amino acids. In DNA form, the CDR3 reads TGTGCCAGCAGCCGCTCCCGCGCTCTGGACAGCGAGCAGTTCTTC. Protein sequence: CASSRSRALDSEQFF.

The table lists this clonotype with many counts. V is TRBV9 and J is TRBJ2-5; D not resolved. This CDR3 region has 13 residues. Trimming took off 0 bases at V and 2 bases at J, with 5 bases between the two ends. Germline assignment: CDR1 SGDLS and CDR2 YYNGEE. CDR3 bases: TGTGCCAGCAGCGTAGGCCAGCAAGAGACCCAGTACTTC. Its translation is CASSVGQQETQYF.

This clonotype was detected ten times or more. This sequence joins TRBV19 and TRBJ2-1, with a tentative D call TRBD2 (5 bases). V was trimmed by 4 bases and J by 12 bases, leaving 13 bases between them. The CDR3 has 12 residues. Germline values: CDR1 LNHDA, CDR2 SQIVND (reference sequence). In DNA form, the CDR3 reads TGTGCCAGTAGTACCGGACTTACACGGCAGTTCTTC. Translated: CASSTGLTRQFF.

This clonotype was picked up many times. CDR3 nucleotide sequence: TGTGCCAGCAGCGGACAAAGGACAGGGGGCCACGAGCAGTACTTC. This translates into CASSGQRTGGHEQYF. The chain recombines TRBV21-1 with TRBJ2-7; TRBD1 reflects the table's D call only, with no check against the DNA. TRBV21-1 is termed a pseudogene. The CDR3 has 15 residues.

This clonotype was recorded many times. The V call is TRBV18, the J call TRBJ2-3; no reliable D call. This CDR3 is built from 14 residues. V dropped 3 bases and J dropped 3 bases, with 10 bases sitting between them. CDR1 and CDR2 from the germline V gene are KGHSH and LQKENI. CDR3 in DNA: TGTGCCAGCTCACCCGCAGGCCAAACAGATACGCAGTATTTT. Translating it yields CASSPAGQTDTQYF.

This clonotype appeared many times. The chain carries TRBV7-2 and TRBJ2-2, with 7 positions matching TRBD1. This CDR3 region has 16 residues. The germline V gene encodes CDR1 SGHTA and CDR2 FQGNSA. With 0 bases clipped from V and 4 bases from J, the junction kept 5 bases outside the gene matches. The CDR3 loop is CASSLAAAGGTGELFF. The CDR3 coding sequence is TGTGCCAGCAGCTTAGCCGCGGCAGGGGGCACCGGGGAGCTGTTTTTT.

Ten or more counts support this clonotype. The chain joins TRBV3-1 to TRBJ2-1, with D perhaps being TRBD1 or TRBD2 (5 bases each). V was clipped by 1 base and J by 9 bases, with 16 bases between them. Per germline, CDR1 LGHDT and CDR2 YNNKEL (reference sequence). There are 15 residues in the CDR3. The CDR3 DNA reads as TGTGCCAGCAGCCAAGGGATCGGGACCTCCGGTGAGCAGTTCTTC. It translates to CASSQGIGTSGEQFF.

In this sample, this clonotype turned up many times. The CDR3 is CASSSPRTGSYEQYV. Written as DNA, the CDR3 is TGTGCCAGCAGCTCTCCTCGGACAGGGTCCTACGAGCAGTACGTC. The chain recombines TRBV11-2 with TRBJ2-7, with TRBD1 identical over 8 bases. The CDR3 consists of 15 residues. CDR1 and CDR2 (germline): SGHAT, FQNNGV. Losses at the gene ends were 4 bases for V and 1 base for J; bases not matched to a gene: 6.

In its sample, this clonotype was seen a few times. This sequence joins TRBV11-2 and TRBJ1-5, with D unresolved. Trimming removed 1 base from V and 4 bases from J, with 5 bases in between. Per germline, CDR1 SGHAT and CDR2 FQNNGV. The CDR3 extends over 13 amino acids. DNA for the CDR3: TGTGCCAGCAGCTTAGTCAGTAATCAGCCCCAGCATTTT. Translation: CASSLVSNQPQHF.

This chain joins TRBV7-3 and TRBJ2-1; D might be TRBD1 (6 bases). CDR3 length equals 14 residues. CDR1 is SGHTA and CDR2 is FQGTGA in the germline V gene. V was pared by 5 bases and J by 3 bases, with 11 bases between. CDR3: CASSAGDFYNEQFF. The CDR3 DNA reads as TGTGCCAGCAGCGCAGGGGATTTCTACAATGAGCAGTTCTTC.

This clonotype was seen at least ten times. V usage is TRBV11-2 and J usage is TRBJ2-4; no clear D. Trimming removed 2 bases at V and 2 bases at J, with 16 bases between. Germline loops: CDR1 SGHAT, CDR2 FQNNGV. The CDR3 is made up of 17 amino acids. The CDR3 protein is CASSLRSSSVTKNIQYF. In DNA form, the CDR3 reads TGTGCCAGCAGCTTAAGGTCTAGTTCGGTGACCAAAAACATTCAGTACTTC.